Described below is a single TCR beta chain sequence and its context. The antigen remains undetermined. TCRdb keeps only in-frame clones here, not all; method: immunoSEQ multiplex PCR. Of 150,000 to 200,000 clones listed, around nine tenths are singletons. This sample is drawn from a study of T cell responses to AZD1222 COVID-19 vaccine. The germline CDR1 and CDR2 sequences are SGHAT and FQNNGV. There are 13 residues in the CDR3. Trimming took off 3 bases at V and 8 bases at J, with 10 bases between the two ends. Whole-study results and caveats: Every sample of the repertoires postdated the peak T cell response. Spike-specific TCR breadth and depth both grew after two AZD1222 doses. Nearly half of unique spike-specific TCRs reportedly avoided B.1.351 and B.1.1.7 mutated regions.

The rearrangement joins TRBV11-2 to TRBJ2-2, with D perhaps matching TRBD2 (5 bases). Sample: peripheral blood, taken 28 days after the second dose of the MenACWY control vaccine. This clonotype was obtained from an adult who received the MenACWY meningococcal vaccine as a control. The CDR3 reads CASSFPGIGELFF. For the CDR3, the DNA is TGTGCCAGCAGCTTTCCCGGGATAGGGGAGCTGTTTTTT.